The next 29 T cell receptor beta chains were all read from a single sample in a study of T cell changes during pregnancy in multiple sclerosis. Only in-frame clones appear in the TCRdb table, and some are missing; sequencing was by immunoSEQ multiplex PCR. The table has 25,000 to 40,000 clones, about nine tenths seen once. The input for sequencing was CD8+ T cells from peripheral blood mononuclear cells, taken in the second trimester of pregnancy. These TCRs come from a female donor in good health, enrolled as a control in a pregnancy study.

The J gene is TRBJ2-5, the V gene TRBV5-1, with 7 bases identical to TRBD1. The CDR3 loop spans 12 amino acids. Unmatched junction bases numbered 3, after V lost 5 bases and J lost 5 bases. Germline V CDR1 and CDR2: SGHRS, YFSETQ. The CDR3 sequence: CASRLQGETQYF. The CDR3 coding sequence is TGCGCCAGCAGGCTACAGGGGGAGACCCAGTACTTC.

The CDR3 DNA follows: TGTGCCAGCGCGGGGCCGGGGAATGAGCAGTTCTTC. Translated, it gives CASAGPGNEQFF. The chain joins TRBV6-1 to TRBJ2-1; D is possibly TRBD2 (6 bases). The germline V gene has CDR1 MNHNS and CDR2 SASEGT. The CDR3 is made up of 12 amino acids. Trimming removed 8 bases at V and 7 bases at J, with 12 bases between.

V is TRBV30 and J is TRBJ1-5, with D maybe TRBD1 (5 bases). The CDR3 is 13 amino acids. Looked up from germline, CDR1 is GTSNPN and CDR2 is SVGIG (reference sequence). Trimming shortened V by 2 bases and J by 7 bases, and 12 bases separated the two germline ends. CDR3 coding DNA: TGTGCCTGGAGTTTCGGGGGGAACCAGCCCCAGCATTTT. Encoded protein: CAWSFGGNQPQHF.

The chain joins TRBV4-1 to TRBJ2-1; D unclear. The V gene lost 1 base and the J gene lost 3 bases, with 7 bases spanning the gap. This CDR3 contains 14 residues. Looked up from germline, CDR1 is MGHRA and CDR2 is YSYEKL. The CDR3 DNA reads as TGCGCCAGCAGCCAAGTCACAGTCTACAATGAGCAGTTCTTC. Its protein product is CASSQVTVYNEQFF.

The V and J genes are TRBV6-1 and TRBJ2-4; 14 nucleotides align to TRBD2. CDR1 and CDR2 (germline): MNHNS, SASEGT. This CDR3 comprises 17 residues. The junction had 5 bases not matched to a gene; V was cut back by 4 bases and J by 3 bases. The chain's CDR3 is CASSVSGLAGGKNIQYF. CDR3 in DNA: TGTGCCAGCAGTGTATCCGGACTAGCGGGGGGCAAAAACATTCAGTACTTC.

The chain carries TRBV5-4 and TRBJ1-6; 8 bases are shared with TRBD1. Germline V gives CDR1 SGHNT, CDR2 YYREEE (reference sequence). This CDR3 is built from 16 residues. Trimming took 2 bases from V and 9 from J; bases not matched to a gene: 10. The CDR3 reads CASSFGAGGSGSPLHF. The CDR3 bases are TGTGCCAGCAGCTTCGGGGCAGGGGGCTCGGGTTCACCCCTCCACTTT.

The chain uses TRBV25-1 and TRBJ1-1; the D gene is possibly TRBD1 (5 bases). The CDR3 has 12 amino acids. Germline assignment: CDR1 MGHDK and CDR2 SYGVNS. V lost 2 bases and J 8 bases, leaving 9 bases between the germline ends. The chain's CDR3 is CASSERGGEAFF. The CDR3 coding sequence is TGTGCCAGCAGTGAACGGGGGGGAGAAGCTTTCTTT.

The chain employs TRBV19 and TRBJ1-1; D might be TRBD1 (5 bases). The CDR3 runs to 15 residues. The V and J ends lost 5 bases and 1 base respectively, with 14 bases between them. The germline gives CDR1 LNHDA, CDR2 SQIVND (reference sequence). CDR3 coding DNA: TGTGCCAGTAGTCGGGGACTAACGGCGAACACTGAAGCTTTCTTT. As protein: CASSRGLTANTEAFF.

The gene calls are TRBV5-1 and TRBJ1-1, with D possibly matching TRBD1 (6 bases). From germline, CDR1 is SGHRS and CDR2 YFSETQ. The CDR3 is 14 residues long. V was trimmed by 2 bases and J by 2 bases, leaving 10 bases between them. CDR3 DNA sequence: TGCGCCAGCAGCTTAACAGGGATCAACACTGAAGCTTTCTTT. Translating it yields CASSLTGINTEAFF. The full variable domain, with the rest looked up from reference TRBV5-1 and TRBJ1-1, is KAGVTQTPRYLIKTRGQQVTLSCSPISGHRSVSWYQQTPGQGLQFLFEYFSETQRNKGNFPGRFSGRQFSNSRSEMNVSTLELGDSALYLCASSLTGINTEAFFGQGTRLTVV.

The chain recombines TRBV30 with TRBJ1-6; the D is unclear. V was pared by 3 bases and J by 6 bases, with 6 bases between. The CDR3 length is 12 residues. Germline V lookup: CDR1 GTSNPN, CDR2 SVGIG (reference sequence). The CDR3 DNA reads TGTGCCTGGAGACAGCCTAATTCACCCCTCCACTTT. It translates to CAWRQPNSPLHF.

The CDR3 DNA reads as TGTGCCAGCAGCCCCCCCGGGAATCTCGAAAAACTGTTTTTT. It translates to CASSPPGNLEKLFF. The chain recombines TRBV7-9 with TRBJ1-4; D uncertain. Per germline, CDR1 SEHNR and CDR2 FQNEAQ (reference sequence). The CDR3 consists of 14 residues. Trimming took 5 bases from V and 8 from J, leaving 15 bases between them.

The chain couples TRBV7-3 to TRBJ1-1; TRBD1 agrees at 9 bases. Germline lookup yields CDR1 SGHTA and CDR2 FQGTGA. The ends lost 11 bases at V and 4 bases at J; junction bases unmatched: 14. This CDR3 has 15 amino acids. The CDR3 DNA is TGTGCCTCAGGGACAGGGAATTTAAGGAGCACTGAAGCTTTCTTT. It codes for CASGTGNLRSTEAFF. Supplemented by reference TRBV7-3 and TRBJ1-1, the full variable domain reads GAGVSQTPSNKVTEKGKYVELRCDPISGHTALYWYRQSLGQGPEFLIYFQGTGAADDSGLPNDRFFAVRPEGSVSTLKIQRTERGDSAVYLCASGTGNLRSTEAFFGQGTRLTVV.

The CDR3 region is CASSQQGYNSPLHF. As DNA, the CDR3 is TGTGCCAGCAGCCAACAGGGGTATAATTCACCCCTCCACTTT. The V call is TRBV14, the J call TRBJ1-6; possible D gene TRBD1, 6 bases. Germline V gives CDR1 SGHDN, CDR2 FVKESK. The length of the CDR3 is 14 residues. V lost 2 bases, J lost 4 bases, and 6 bases lay in between.

V gene TRBV7-9 combines with J gene TRBJ2-1; tentative D call: TRBD2 (5 bases). Germline V lookup: CDR1 SEHNR, CDR2 FQNEAQ (reference sequence). Trimming pared 4 bases from V and 9 bases from J, leaving 22 bases between. The CDR3 runs to 16 residues. The CDR3 DNA follows: TGTGCCAGCAGCTCAACTAGGACTCCTGTTGTCAGTGAGCAGTTCTTC. It is translated as CASSSTRTPVVSEQFF.

The rearrangement uses TRBV27 and TRBJ1-5; D is ambiguous. Trimming pared 2 bases from V and 4 bases from J, leaving 12 bases between. The CDR3 length is 15 residues. Germline lookup yields CDR1 MNHEY and CDR2 SMNVEV (reference sequence). This CDR3 is CASSLPQNMNQPQHF. The CDR3 nucleotides read TGTGCCAGCAGTTTACCCCAGAATATGAATCAGCCCCAGCATTTT.

The chain links TRBV9 to TRBJ1-6; D is unresolved. CDR3 length equals 18 residues. Trimming pared 4 bases from V and 0 bases from J, leaving 17 bases between. Germline CDR1 reads SGDLS; CDR2 reads YYNGEE. In DNA form, the CDR3 reads TGTGCCAGCAGCCCAGATTCCGAAATAAGCTCCTATAATTCACCCCTCCACTTT. Translated: CASSPDSEISSYNSPLHF.

The chain combines TRBV4-3 with TRBJ1-2; 7 positions match TRBD1. Trimming removed 4 bases from V and 1 base from J; junction bases left unmatched: 6. CDR1 is LGHNA, CDR2 YSLEER, per germline. The CDR3 is 15 residues long. In DNA form, the CDR3 reads TGCGCCAGCAGCCCTAGACAGGGAGGTAACTATGGCTACACCTTC. It encodes CASSPRQGGNYGYTF.

The CDR3 nucleotides read TGTGCCAGCACCTCCCCCGCGATTACTGAAGCTTTCTTT. It is translated as CASTSPAITEAFF. The chain carries TRBV27 and TRBJ1-1, with D unresolved. V lost 7 bases to trimming and J lost 5 bases, with 14 bases between them. CDR3 length equals 13 residues. CDR1 is MNHEY, CDR2 SMNVEV, per germline (reference sequence).

This chain links TRBV7-9 with TRBJ1-1; D might be TRBD1 (5 bases). Germline values: CDR1 SEHNR, CDR2 FQNEAQ (reference sequence). CDR3 length: 15 amino acids. Trimming took 1 base from V and 7 from J, leaving 16 bases between them. The CDR3 here is CASSLVLFDSDEAFF. In DNA, the CDR3 is TGTGCCAGCAGCTTAGTGTTATTTGACAGCGATGAAGCTTTCTTT.

The genes are TRBV5-1 and TRBJ1-4; 7 bases map to TRBD1. The germline V gene has CDR1 SGHRS and CDR2 YFSETQ. The length of the CDR3 is 16 residues. Trimming removed 4 bases from V and 0 bases from J; junction bases left unmatched: 6. The CDR3 reads CASSVDRSATNEKLFF. Written as DNA, the CDR3 is TGCGCCAGCAGCGTGGACAGGTCTGCAACTAATGAAAAACTGTTTTTT.

The V gene is TRBV7-9, the J gene TRBJ1-6; 8 bases are a match to TRBD1. Germline CDR1 is SEHNR and CDR2 is FQNEAQ (reference sequence). The CDR3 covers 15 residues. The ends lost 5 bases at V and 14 bases at J; junction bases unmatched: 14. The chain's CDR3 is CASSPTGQGEGALHF. CDR3 bases: TGTGCCAGCAGCCCCACCGGACAGGGTGAGGGAGCCCTCCACTTT.

The gene calls are TRBV7-9 and TRBJ2-7; maybe TRBD2 (6 bases). Per germline, CDR1 SEHNR and CDR2 FQNEAQ (reference sequence). This CDR3 is 16 amino acids long. With 1 base removed from V and 2 bases from J, the gap between germline ends came to 15 bases. The CDR3 sequence: CASSLGPGGRPYEQYF. As DNA, the CDR3 is TGTGCCAGCAGCTTAGGGCCCGGGGGACGTCCCTACGAGCAGTACTTC.

The chain uses TRBV4-3 and TRBJ2-1; 16 positions agree with TRBD2. Germline loops: CDR1 LGHNA, CDR2 YSLEER. V shed 7 bases and J 9 bases; nucleotides not matched to a gene: 9. The CDR3 loop spans 16 amino acids. CDR3 nucleotide sequence: TGCGCCAGCAATTCCGGGACTAGCGGGGGGGCTGGTGAGCAGTTCTTC. As protein: CASNSGTSGGAGEQFF.

This chain uses TRBV18 with TRBJ1-2; 7 bases map to TRBD1. Germline lookup yields CDR1 KGHSH and CDR2 LQKENI. The CDR3 contains 15 residues. V lost 4 bases to trimming and J lost 3 bases; unmatched junction nucleotides: 8. Written as DNA, the CDR3 is TGTGCCAGCTCACTTGGCGAGGGGACAGACTATGGCTACACCTTC. Encoded protein: CASSLGEGTDYGYTF.

This chain links TRBV4-3 with TRBJ1-1; tentative D call: TRBD1 (6 bases). The germline V gene has CDR1 LGHNA and CDR2 YSLEER. V lost 0 bases and J 11 bases, leaving 16 bases between the germline ends. There are 14 residues in the CDR3. CDR3 sequence reads: CASSQDRSRGGAFF. The CDR3 nucleotides are TGCGCCAGCAGCCAAGATCGGAGCAGGGGAGGGGCTTTCTTT.

The rearrangement joins TRBV11-2 to TRBJ2-7, with 10 nucleotides matching TRBD1. CDR3 length equals 16 residues. In germline, CDR1 is SGHAT, CDR2 FQNNGV. V lost 0 bases, J lost 2 bases, and 4 bases stayed unmatched. The CDR3: CASSLDPGTGAYEQYF. The CDR3 nucleotides are TGTGCCAGCAGCTTAGATCCAGGGACAGGGGCCTACGAGCAGTACTTC.

This chain uses TRBV11-2 with TRBJ2-1; 7 bases agree with TRBD2. CDR1 and CDR2 (germline): SGHAT, FQNNGV. This CDR3 spans 16 amino acids. V dropped 2 bases and J dropped 4; count of bases not matched to a gene: 8. CDR3 DNA sequence: TGTGCCAGCAGCTTACCTGGGGGGAGGGATTACAATGAGCAGTTCTTC. Translating gives CASSLPGGRDYNEQFF.

The chain employs TRBV7-9 and TRBJ2-1; TRBD2 agrees at 7 bases. There are 14 residues in the CDR3. With 11 bases clipped from V and 2 bases from J, the junction kept 9 bases outside the gene matches. CDR1 and CDR2 (germline): SEHNR, FQNEAQ (reference sequence). The CDR3 region is CAGLRDYAYNEQFF. The CDR3 DNA is TGTGCCGGCCTGAGGGACTACGCCTACAATGAGCAGTTCTTC.

The chain couples TRBV7-3 to TRBJ1-1, with D unclear. Between the trimmed V and J ends, which lost 1 base and 1 base, there was a span of 10 bases. The CDR3 runs to 15 residues. The V gene's germline CDR1 is SGHTA and CDR2 FQGTGA. The CDR3 is CASSLIRQENTEAFF. The CDR3 bases are TGTGCCAGCAGCTTAATTAGGCAGGAGAACACTGAAGCTTTCTTT.